The sequence of this T cell receptor beta chain was determined in a study of blood T cells in healthy people across ages. Using a J-beta primer mix together with a sample-barcoded 5' primer, a second PCR was run for roughly 6 to 12 cycles. TCRdb itself ran the 5' RACE reads through MiXCR, one entry per CDR3 protein. The table lists hundreds of thousands of distinct CDR3 sequences, under 30% of them singletons. Study results and limitations: A strong correlation was seen between TCR beta diversity and naive T cell percentage.

About this clonotype itself: No antigen is known for it. A much larger clone sits a single nucleotide away, making a read error possible.

Germline-derived CDR1 and CDR2 are DFQATT and SNEGSKA (reference sequence). The CDR3 is made up of 15 amino acids. The rearrangement links TRBV20-1 to TRBJ2-1, with TRBD2 matching over 10 bases. The sequenced material came from blood. This TCR was recovered from a woman of 80 years or more in good health. CDR3 region: CSAGDPSGGINEQFF. Written as DNA, the CDR3 is TGCAGTGCTGGAGACCCTAGCGGGGGTATCAATGAGCAGTTCTTC.